Shown below are 25 T cell receptor beta chains from a single sample sequenced in a study of graft-versus-host responses after intestinal transplantation. Data came from immunoSEQ multiplex PCR; TCRdb stores just in-frame clones and leaves some out. The repertoire includes approximately 90,000 clones, about four fifths of them detected once, and approximately 0.84% sits in the top ten. No antigen is known for these receptors. Sequencing was performed on unstimulated CD4+ T cells sorted from spleen or lymph node cells, taken before intestinal transplant. The source of these receptors is a human donor who received an intestinal transplant.

The V gene is TRBV5-4, the J gene TRBJ2-2; D is ambiguous. Between the trimmed V and J ends, which lost 0 bases and 1 base, there was a span of 7 bases. Germline values: CDR1 SGHNT, CDR2 YYREEE (reference sequence). The CDR3 loop spans 15 amino acids. CDR3 residues: CASSLGHMNTGELFF. The CDR3 coding sequence is TGTGCCAGCAGCTTGGGACATATGAACACCGGGGAGCTGTTTTTT.

This clone was recorded once. The rearrangement links TRBV19 to TRBJ2-1, with TRBD2 matching 10 bases. The V gene end was trimmed by 8 bases and the J gene end by 2 bases; junction bases not matched to a gene: 3. Germline V gene sequence: CDR1 LNHDA, CDR2 SQIVND (reference sequence). CDR3 length: 14 amino acids. CDR3 residues: CASRTSGAYNEQFF. CDR3 bases: TGTGCCAGTCGGACTAGCGGAGCCTACAATGAGCAGTTCTTC.

This CDR3 reads CASSLSLQGLSGNTIYF. The CDR3 DNA is TGTGCCAGCAGCTTGAGCCTACAGGGCCTCTCTGGAAACACCATATATTTT. The chain is built from TRBV5-5 and TRBJ1-3; tentatively, D is TRBD1 (6 bases). The V gene's germline CDR1 is SGHKS and CDR2 YYEKEE (reference sequence). Trimming took 1 base from V and 0 from J, leaving 14 bases between them. The CDR3 has 17 amino acids.

This clone was observed a single time. The V and J genes are TRBV5-6 and TRBJ2-2; D gene unclear. Germline assignment: CDR1 SGHDT and CDR2 YYEEEE. V gave up 0 bases and J gave up 8 bases, with 17 bases separating them. The CDR3 length is 16 residues. CDR3 sequence: CASSLVREVPFGELFF. In DNA form, the CDR3 reads TGTGCCAGCAGCTTGGTACGCGAGGTTCCTTTTGGGGAGCTGTTTTTT.

This chain joins TRBV12-5 and TRBJ2-1; tentative D call: TRBD2 (6 bases). Trimming removed 2 bases from V and 9 bases from J, with 20 bases in between. Per the germline V gene, CDR1 is LGHNT and CDR2 is FRNRAP. This CDR3 contains 16 residues. The CDR3 spells CASGLIAANTLGEQFF. CDR3 in DNA: TGTGCTAGTGGTTTGATAGCGGCCAACACCCTCGGTGAGCAGTTCTTC.

V usage is TRBV5-1 and J usage is TRBJ2-5; 11 bases align to TRBD2. The CDR3 has 13 amino acids. Germline V gene sequence: CDR1 SGHRS, CDR2 YFSETQ. The V segment lost 4 bases and the J segment 5 bases; nucleotides outside the gene matches: 1. CDR3 DNA sequence: TGCGCCAGCAGCCGGACTAGCGGGGAGACCCAGTACTTC. Residues: CASSRTSGETQYF. Full variable domain (outside the CDR3, taken from reference TRBV5-1 and TRBJ2-5): KAGVTQTPRYLIKTRGQQVTLSCSPISGHRSVSWYQQTPGQGLQFLFEYFSETQRNKGNFPGRFSGRQFSNSRSEMNVSTLELGDSALYLCASSRTSGETQYFGPGTRLLVL.

The rearrangement joins TRBV5-4 to TRBJ1-2; TRBD1 aligns across 8 bases. In germline, CDR1 is SGHNT, CDR2 YYREEE (reference sequence). With 2 bases clipped from V and 2 bases from J, the junction kept 2 bases outside the gene matches. The CDR3 covers 14 residues. The CDR3 reads CASSFPGGNYGYTF. CDR3 coding DNA: TGTGCCAGCAGCTTTCCAGGGGGCAACTATGGCTACACCTTC.

The chain uses TRBV6-5 and TRBJ2-2, with D perhaps TRBD2 (5 bases). CDR3 length: 13 residues. CDR1 MNHEY and CDR2 SVGAGI come from the germline V gene. Trimming pared 5 bases from V and 5 bases from J, leaving 9 bases between. The CDR3 DNA is TGTGCCAGCAGTGAGGGTGGGACCGGGGAGCTGTTTTTT. Amino acid sequence: CASSEGGTGELFF.

This clone was detected only a few times. The J gene is TRBJ2-3, the V gene TRBV6-1; the D is unclear. Trimming shortened V by 1 base and J by 4 bases, and 6 bases separated the two germline ends. The CDR3 is 13 amino acids. Germline CDR1 MNHNS, CDR2 SASEGT. CDR3 nucleotides: TGTGCCAGCAGTGAAGGTCGAGCAGATACGCAGTATTTT. It translates to CASSEGRADTQYF.

This clone was found once. This chain connects TRBV5-1 to TRBJ2-5; 12 nucleotides match TRBD2. The CDR3 is made up of 16 amino acids. Trimming took 3 bases from V and 5 from J; bases not matched to a gene: 8. The germline V gene encodes CDR1 SGHRS and CDR2 YFSETQ. CDR3 region: CASSSLAGGAGETQYF. In nucleotides, the CDR3 is TGCGCCAGCAGCTCCCTAGCGGGAGGGGCGGGTGAGACCCAGTACTTC.

The chain combines TRBV2 with TRBJ2-2; D not resolved. The V gene's germline CDR1 is SNHLY and CDR2 FYNNEI. V was cut by 1 base and J by 4 bases, with 4 bases left in between. The CDR3 loop spans 13 amino acids. The CDR3 protein is CASSEVSTGELFF. In DNA, the CDR3 is TGTGCCAGCAGTGAAGTTAGCACCGGGGAGCTGTTTTTT.

This rearrangement joins TRBV28 to TRBJ1-2; D ambiguous. V dropped 8 bases and J dropped 7 bases, with 5 bases sitting between them. CDR1 is MDHEN and CDR2 is SYDVKM in the germline V gene. The CDR3 is 9 amino acids. The CDR3 reads CASGRGYTF. The CDR3 DNA is TGTGCCAGCGGCCGTGGCTACACCTTC.

This clone was recorded only once. This chain uses TRBV7-8 with TRBJ2-1; D call uncertain. The germline V gene has CDR1 SGHVS and CDR2 FQNEAQ. The CDR3 has 13 amino acids. V lost 6 bases and J lost 4, with 10 bases in between. Written as DNA, the CDR3 is TGTGCCAGCAGTCCTACTCCGTACAATGAGCAGTTCTTC. Translated, it gives CASSPTPYNEQFF.

The V call is TRBV5-1, the J call TRBJ2-1; 11 bases are a match to TRBD2. V trimming: 4 bases; J trimming: 3 bases; junction bases outside the gene matches: 3. Germline CDR1 and CDR2: SGHRS and YFSETQ. This CDR3 has 15 residues. The CDR3 sequence is CASSQLAGDYNEQFF. In DNA form, the CDR3 reads TGCGCCAGCAGCCAACTAGCGGGAGACTACAATGAGCAGTTCTTC.

The V call is TRBV7-9, the J call TRBJ2-1, with 12 nucleotides matching TRBD2. Trimming cost V 5 bases and J 7 bases; bases outside gene matches: 9. The CDR3 is 16 residues long. Germline loops: CDR1 SEHNR, CDR2 FQNEAQ (reference sequence). The CDR3 DNA is TGTGCCAGCAGCACCCCTAGCGGGAGGGCGCAGAATGAGCAGTTCTTC. Amino acid sequence: CASSTPSGRAQNEQFF.

This clone was observed a few times. The identical CDR3 is also encoded by other nucleotide sequences in the sample. The chain employs TRBV6-5 and TRBJ2-7; 7 bases map to TRBD2. There are 14 residues in the CDR3. V gave up 2 bases and J gave up 7 bases; unmatched junction bases: 8. Looked up from germline, CDR1 is MNHEY and CDR2 is SVGAGI. CDR3 protein: CASSYAGGRGEQYF. In DNA form, the CDR3 reads TGTGCCAGCAGTTACGCTGGCGGGCGGGGGGAGCAGTACTTC.

J is TRBJ2-1 and V is TRBV6-5, with 9 nucleotides matching TRBD2. The germline CDR1 and CDR2 sequences are MNHEY and SVGAGI. V shed 7 bases, J shed 7 bases, and the junction held 8 bases outside the gene matches. This CDR3 is 14 amino acids long. CDR3 in amino acids: CASMASGTWNEQFF. The CDR3 DNA sequence: TGTGCCAGCATGGCTAGCGGGACTTGGAATGAGCAGTTCTTC.

This chain uses TRBV2 with TRBJ2-7, with TRBD1 matching 8 bases. The CDR3 extends over 14 amino acids. Germline CDR1 SNHLY, CDR2 FYNNEI. The V gene end was trimmed by 6 bases and the J gene end by 2 bases; junction bases not matched to a gene: 6. This CDR3 reads CASRETGETYEQYF. In nucleotides, the CDR3 is TGTGCCAGCAGGGAGACAGGGGAAACCTACGAGCAGTACTTC.

This rearrangement joins TRBV30 to TRBJ1-3; D is possibly TRBD1 (6 bases). The CDR3 has 14 amino acids. Germline-derived CDR1 and CDR2 are GTSNPN and SVGIG (reference sequence). Trimming took 4 bases from V and 0 from J, leaving 10 bases between them. The CDR3 here is CAWTTGFSGNTIYF. The CDR3 coding sequence is TGTGCCTGGACCACAGGGTTCTCTGGAAACACCATATATTTT.

The chain is built from TRBV6-5 and TRBJ1-3; possibly TRBD1 for D (6 bases). Germline V gene data show CDR1 as MNHEY and CDR2 as SVGAGI. The CDR3 length is 14 residues. Trimming shortened V by 6 bases and J by 2 bases, and 11 bases separated the two germline ends. The CDR3 protein is CASRQGTAGNTIYF. The CDR3, as DNA: TGTGCCAGCAGGCAGGGGACGGCTGGAAACACCATATATTTT.

The J gene is TRBJ1-6, the V gene TRBV6-1, with TRBD1 matching 8 bases. CDR3 length: 14 residues. After removal of 7 bases from V and 11 bases from J, the junction contained 10 bases not matched to a gene. Per germline, CDR1 MNHNS and CDR2 SASEGT. As DNA, the CDR3 is TGTGCCAGCACCCCGACAGGGGCCTGGACACCCCTCCACTTT. Translating it yields CASTPTGAWTPLHF.

This clone was counted a few times. V is TRBV7-2 and J is TRBJ1-1; possible D gene TRBD1, 5 bases. The V gene lost 5 bases and the J gene lost 6 bases, with 16 bases spanning the gap. This CDR3 spans 14 amino acids. CDR1 is SGHTA and CDR2 is FQGNSA in the germline V gene. The CDR3 here is CASSRDAGGSEAFF. The CDR3 coding sequence is TGTGCCAGCAGCCGGGACGCCGGGGGGTCTGAAGCTTTCTTT.

The CDR3 region is CASGAGLIADTQYF. The CDR3 coding sequence is TGCGCCAGCGGGGCGGGACTTATTGCAGATACGCAGTATTTT. The chain recombines TRBV5-1 with TRBJ2-3; a possible D gene is TRBD2 (6 bases). V was trimmed by 7 bases and J by 4 bases, leaving 16 bases between them. The germline V gene has CDR1 SGHRS and CDR2 YFSETQ. This CDR3 spans 14 amino acids.

This clone was counted once. V usage is TRBV2 and J usage is TRBJ1-2; unclear D gene. This CDR3 contains 16 residues. The V and J ends lost 3 bases and 0 bases respectively, with 14 bases between them. CDR1 is SNHLY and CDR2 is FYNNEI in the germline V gene. The CDR3 nucleotides are TGTGCCAGCAGTGATAGTGGTAAAGCGGCTAACTATGGCTACACCTTC. It encodes CASSDSGKAANYGYTF.

V gene TRBV6-5 combines with J gene TRBJ2-7; 8 nucleotides match TRBD2. Germline CDR1 and CDR2: MNHEY and SVGAGI. Trimming took 0 bases from V and 3 from J; bases not matched to a gene: 4. The CDR3 covers 15 residues. For the CDR3, the DNA is TGTGCCAGCAGTTACTCGAGTCTAGCGGGCTACGAGCAGTACTTC. As protein: CASSYSSLAGYEQYF.